Listed below are T cell receptor beta chains from one sample, sequenced in a study of cytomegalovirus exposure and HLA in healthy donors. Using immunoSEQ multiplex PCR, the repertoire was profiled, and TCRdb retains in-frame clones only, with some absent. Of some 220,000 clones listed, 77% are singletons. Sequencing was done on a sample of PBMCs. The receptors stem from a woman aged 55-70 years in good health and CMV-seropositive. Each CDR3 is given with its conserved first and last residue. D genes are given only for firm matches. The size field is filled for only some rows; it gives once, few, many or a size class.

clone size: few; V gene: TRBV5-1; J gene: TRBJ1-3; D gene: TRBD1; CDR3 protein: CASSPGQGLRNTIYF; CDR3 DNA: TGCGCCAGCAGCCCGGGACAGGGGTTGAGAAACACCATATATTTT
clone size: few; V gene: TRBV30; J gene: TRBJ1-4; D gene: NA; CDR3 protein: CAWSEITATNEKLFF; CDR3 DNA: TGTGCCTGGAGTGAAATCACAGCAACTAATGAAAAACTGTTTTTT
clone size: once; V gene: TRBV6-6; J gene: TRBJ1-4; D gene: NA; CDR3 protein: CASSYSKGSGVEKLFF; CDR3 DNA: TGTGCCAGCAGTTACTCGAAGGGATCAGGGGTCGAAAAACTGTTTTTT
clone size: NA; V gene: TRBV11-2; J gene: TRBJ2-5; D gene: NA; CDR3 protein: CASRSLRGRGETQYF; CDR3 DNA: TGTGCCAGCAGATCACTTCGGGGGCGGGGGGAGACCCAGTACTTC
clone size: few; V gene: TRBV6-4; J gene: TRBJ1-1; D gene: NA; CDR3 protein: CASSQTSNTEAFF; CDR3 DNA: TGTGCCAGCAGTCAGACAAGTAACACTGAAGCTTTCTTT
clone size: NA; V gene: TRBV15; J gene: TRBJ1-2; D gene: TRBD1; CDR3 protein: CATSRVPPGQGLYGYTF; CDR3 DNA: TGTGCCACCAGCAGAGTTCCCCCGGGACAGGGCCTCTATGGCTACACCTTC
clone size: NA; V gene: TRBV18; J gene: TRBJ2-7; D gene: TRBD2; CDR3 protein: CASSPVRTSEYEQYF; CDR3 DNA: TGTGCCAGCTCACCCGTCCGGACTAGCGAGTACGAGCAGTACTTC
clone size: NA; V gene: TRBV9; J gene: TRBJ2-3; D gene: NA; CDR3 protein: CASSVALAGPDTQYF; CDR3 DNA: TGTGCCAGCAGCGTAGCACTAGCCGGACCAGATACGCAGTATTTT
clone size: NA; V gene: TRBV27; J gene: TRBJ1-2; D gene: TRBD1; CDR3 protein: CASSPRQGGGYGYTF; CDR3 DNA: TGTGCCAGCAGTCCCCGACAGGGGGGAGGTTATGGCTACACCTTC
clone size: NA; V gene: TRBV5-1; J gene: TRBJ2-1; D gene: NA; CDR3 protein: CASSLVRSSYNEQFF; CDR3 DNA: TGCGCCAGCAGCTTGGTCCGGAGCTCCTACAATGAGCAGTTCTTC
clone size: NA; V gene: TRBV6-1; J gene: TRBJ1-5; D gene: TRBD1; CDR3 protein: CASSQGASGGQPQHF; CDR3 DNA: TGTGCCAGCAGTCAGGGGGCGTCTGGGGGTCAGCCCCAGCATTTT
clone size: NA; V gene: TRBV5-1; J gene: TRBJ2-5; D gene: NA; CDR3 protein: CASSFGPQGGGETQYF; CDR3 DNA: TGCGCCAGCAGCTTTGGTCCTCAGGGAGGAGGAGAGACCCAGTACTTC
clone size: NA; V gene: TRBV19; J gene: TRBJ2-1; D gene: TRBD1; CDR3 protein: CASSVEQGRYNEQFF; CDR3 DNA: TGTGCCAGTAGTGTAGAACAGGGGCGTTACAATGAGCAGTTCTTC
clone size: NA; V gene: TRBV5-1; J gene: TRBJ1-3; D gene: TRBD1; CDR3 protein: CASSIGQGGNTIYF; CDR3 DNA: TGCGCCAGCAGCATCGGACAGGGGGGAAACACCATATATTTT
clone size: once; V gene: TRBV10-3; J gene: TRBJ2-2; D gene: NA; CDR3 protein: CAIDTGNTGELFF; CDR3 DNA: TGTGCCATCGACACAGGGAACACCGGGGAGCTGTTTTTT
clone size: NA; V gene: TRBV19; J gene: TRBJ1-3; D gene: NA; CDR3 protein: CASSIWDRRGKGNTIYF; CDR3 DNA: TGTGCCAGTAGTATTTGGGATAGGAGGGGAAAAGGAAACACCATATATTTT
clone size: NA; V gene: TRBV10-2; J gene: TRBJ1-1; D gene: TRBD1; CDR3 protein: CASKGQSNTEAFF; CDR3 DNA: TGCGCCAGCAAGGGACAGAGTAACACTGAAGCTTTCTTT
clone size: NA; V gene: TRBV27; J gene: TRBJ2-7; D gene: NA; CDR3 protein: CASSVNGGLSGQYF; CDR3 DNA: TGTGCCAGCAGTGTCAACGGGGGTTTGTCCGGCCAGTACTTC
clone size: NA; V gene: TRBV28; J gene: TRBJ1-2; D gene: TRBD1; CDR3 protein: CASSPGTGVYGYTF; CDR3 DNA: TGTGCCAGCAGTCCAGGGACAGGGGTTTATGGCTACACCTTC
clone size: once; V gene: TRBV28; J gene: TRBJ1-1; D gene: TRBD1; CDR3 protein: CASSSSLLTGAHVIRRAFF; CDR3 DNA: TGTGCCAGCAGTTCCTCCTTATTGACAGGGGCCCATGTTATACGGCGGGCTTTCTTT
clone size: NA; V gene: TRBV5-1; J gene: TRBJ1-2; D gene: TRBD1; CDR3 protein: CASSLQGYSYGYTF; CDR3 DNA: TGCGCCAGCAGCTTACAGGGGTACTCCTATGGCTACACCTTC